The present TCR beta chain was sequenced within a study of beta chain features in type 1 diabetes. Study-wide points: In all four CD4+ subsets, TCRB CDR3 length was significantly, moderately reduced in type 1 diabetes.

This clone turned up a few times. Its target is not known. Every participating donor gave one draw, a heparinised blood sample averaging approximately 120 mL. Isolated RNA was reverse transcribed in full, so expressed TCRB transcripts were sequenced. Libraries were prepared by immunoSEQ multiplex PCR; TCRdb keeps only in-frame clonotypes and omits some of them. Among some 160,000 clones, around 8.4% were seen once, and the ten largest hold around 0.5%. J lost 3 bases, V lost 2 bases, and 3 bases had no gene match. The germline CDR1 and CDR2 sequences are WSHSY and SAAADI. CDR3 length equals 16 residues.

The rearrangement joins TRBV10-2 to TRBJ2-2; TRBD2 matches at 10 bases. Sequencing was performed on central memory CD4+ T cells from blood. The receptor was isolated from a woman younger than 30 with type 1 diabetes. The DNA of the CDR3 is TGCGCCAGCAGTGAGGTCAGCGGGGGGGACACCGGGGAGCTGTTTTTT. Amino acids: CASSEVSGGDTGELFF.